This T cell receptor beta chain was recovered during a study of CD8 T cell repertoires and HIV-1 epitope variants. About the research overall: T cells were stimulated with Twenty-five Gag and Nef peptides separately. Control wells had CMV/EBV/flu peptides, negative Ebola AY9, or no peptide.

CDR1 and CDR2 (germline): SGHNT, YYREEE (reference sequence). CDR3 length: 16 amino acids. The junction had 9 bases not matched to a gene; V was cut back by 4 bases and J by 1 base. Sequencing of TCR beta CDR3 used immunoSEQ survey depth. The assay was immunoSEQ multiplex PCR, and TCRdb's table has in-frame clones only and misses some. The repertoire holds around 5,300 clones, approximately 70% seen once, with under 55% in the top ten. A word on this clone: What it binds is not known.

The sample was cultured CD8+ T cells derived from PBMCs. This sequence joins TRBV5-4 and TRBJ2-3; TRBD2 aligns across 7 bases. The sequence derives from a male donor with HIV. CDR3 loop: CASSGGGTRGTDTQYF. The CDR3 DNA is TGTGCCAGCAGCGGGGGAGGGACGAGGGGCACAGATACGCAGTATTTT.